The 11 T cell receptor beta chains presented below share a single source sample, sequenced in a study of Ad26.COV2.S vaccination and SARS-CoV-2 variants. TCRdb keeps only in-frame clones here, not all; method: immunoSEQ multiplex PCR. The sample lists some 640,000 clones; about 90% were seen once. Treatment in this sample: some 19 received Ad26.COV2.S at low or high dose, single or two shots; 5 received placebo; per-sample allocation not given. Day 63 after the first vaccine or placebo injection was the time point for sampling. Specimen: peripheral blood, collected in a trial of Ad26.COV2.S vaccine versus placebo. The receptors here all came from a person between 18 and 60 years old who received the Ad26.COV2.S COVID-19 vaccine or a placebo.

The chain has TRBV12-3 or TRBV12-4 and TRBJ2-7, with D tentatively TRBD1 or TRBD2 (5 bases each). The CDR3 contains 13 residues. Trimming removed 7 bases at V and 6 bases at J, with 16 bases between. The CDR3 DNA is TGTGCCAGCACCCGGGACCGCGCAAGCGAGCAGTACTTC. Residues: CASTRDRASEQYF.

This chain's CDR3 is CSVEASGLAGPGELFF. CDR3 in DNA: TGCAGCGTTGAAGCCTCGGGACTAGCGGGACCCGGGGAGCTGTTTTTT. This chain uses TRBV29-1 with TRBJ2-2; 13 bases line up with TRBD2. Unmatched junction bases numbered 5, after V lost 1 base and J lost 6 bases. The CDR3 consists of 16 residues. Germline V gene data show CDR1 as SQVTM and CDR2 as ANQGSEA.

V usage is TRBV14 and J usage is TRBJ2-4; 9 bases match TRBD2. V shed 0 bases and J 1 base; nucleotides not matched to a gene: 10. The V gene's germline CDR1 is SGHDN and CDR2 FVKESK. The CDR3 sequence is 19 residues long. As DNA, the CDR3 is TGTGCCAGCAGCCAAGATCGGGTTAGCGGGAGTGGTGCCAAAAACATTCAGTACTTC. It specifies CASSQDRVSGSGAKNIQYF. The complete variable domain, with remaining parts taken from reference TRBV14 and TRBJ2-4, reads EAGVTQFPSHSVIEKGQTVTLRCDPISGHDNLYWYRRVMGKEIKFLLHFVKESKQDESGMPNNRFLAERTGGTYSTLKVQPAELEDSGVYFCASSQDRVSGSGAKNIQYFGAGTRLSVL.

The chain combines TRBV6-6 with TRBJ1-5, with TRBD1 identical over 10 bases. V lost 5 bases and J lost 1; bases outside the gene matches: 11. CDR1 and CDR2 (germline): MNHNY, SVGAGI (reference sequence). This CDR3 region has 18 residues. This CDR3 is CASSRLPGTGESNQPQHF. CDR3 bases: TGTGCCAGCAGTCGACTCCCCGGGACAGGGGAAAGCAATCAGCCCCAGCATTTT.

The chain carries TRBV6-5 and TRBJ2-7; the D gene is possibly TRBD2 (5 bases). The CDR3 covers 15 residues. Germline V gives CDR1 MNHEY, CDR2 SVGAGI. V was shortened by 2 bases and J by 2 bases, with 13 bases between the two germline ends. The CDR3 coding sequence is TGTGCCAGCAGTTACGCCCGAAGCGGTACCTACGAGCAGTACTTC. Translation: CASSYARSGTYEQYF.

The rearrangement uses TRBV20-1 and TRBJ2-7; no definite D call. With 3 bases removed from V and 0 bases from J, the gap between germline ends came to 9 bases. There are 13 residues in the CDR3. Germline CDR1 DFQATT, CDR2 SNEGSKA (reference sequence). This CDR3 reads CSASVQASYEQYF. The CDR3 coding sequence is TGCAGTGCTAGTGTCCAGGCCTCCTACGAGCAGTACTTC.

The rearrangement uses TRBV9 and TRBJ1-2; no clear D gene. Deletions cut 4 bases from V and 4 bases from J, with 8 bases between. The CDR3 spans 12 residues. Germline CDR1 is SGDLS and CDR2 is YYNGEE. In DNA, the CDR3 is TGTGCCAGCAGCCCCGACACCTATGGCTACACCTTC. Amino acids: CASSPDTYGYTF.

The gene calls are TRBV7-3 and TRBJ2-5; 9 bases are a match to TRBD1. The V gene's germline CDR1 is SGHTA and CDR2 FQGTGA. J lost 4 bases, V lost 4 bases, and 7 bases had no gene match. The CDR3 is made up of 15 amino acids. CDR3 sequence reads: CASSSGTGGPETQYF. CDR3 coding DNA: TGTGCCAGCAGCTCGGGTACAGGGGGCCCAGAGACCCAGTACTTC.

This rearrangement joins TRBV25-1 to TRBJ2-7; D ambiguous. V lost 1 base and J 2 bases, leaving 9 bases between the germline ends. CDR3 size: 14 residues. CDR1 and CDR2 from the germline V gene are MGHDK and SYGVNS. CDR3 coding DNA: TGTGCCAGCAGTGAATCCAGCGTTCCCTACGAGCAGTACTTC. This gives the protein CASSESSVPYEQYF.

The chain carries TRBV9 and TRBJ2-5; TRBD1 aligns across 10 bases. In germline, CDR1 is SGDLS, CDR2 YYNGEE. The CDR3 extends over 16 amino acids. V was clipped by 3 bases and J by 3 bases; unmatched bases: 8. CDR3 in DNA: TGTGCCAGCAGCGGGCGGACAGGGGGTCAAAAAGAGACCCAGTACTTC. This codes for CASSGRTGGQKETQYF.

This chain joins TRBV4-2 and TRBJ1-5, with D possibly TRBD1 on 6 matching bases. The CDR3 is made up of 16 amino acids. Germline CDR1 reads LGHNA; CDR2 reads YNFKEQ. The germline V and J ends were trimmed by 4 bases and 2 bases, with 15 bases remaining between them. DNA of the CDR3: TGTGCCAGCAGCCCCGAATCTCACAGGGGCAATCAGCCCCAGCATTTT. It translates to CASSPESHRGNQPQHF.